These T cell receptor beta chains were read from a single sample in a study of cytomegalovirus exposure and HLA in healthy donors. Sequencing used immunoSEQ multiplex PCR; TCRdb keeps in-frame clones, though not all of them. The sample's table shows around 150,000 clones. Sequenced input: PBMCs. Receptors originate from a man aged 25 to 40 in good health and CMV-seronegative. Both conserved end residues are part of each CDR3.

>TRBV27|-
CASSPSRREAYEQYF
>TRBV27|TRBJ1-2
CASSQDRTRNYGYTF
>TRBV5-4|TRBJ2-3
CASSFSGTTDTQYF
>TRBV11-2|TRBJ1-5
CASSLDEVEAQHF
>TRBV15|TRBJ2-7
CATSRGGAVASYEQYF
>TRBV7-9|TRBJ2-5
CASSFIETQYF
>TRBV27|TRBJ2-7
CASSPAPRGEQYF
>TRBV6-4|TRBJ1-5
CASSQTGGNQPQHF
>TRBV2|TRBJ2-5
CASSEVWTSGIQETQYF
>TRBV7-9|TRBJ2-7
CASTSRDTSYEQYF
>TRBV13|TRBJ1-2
CATAAGSYGYTF
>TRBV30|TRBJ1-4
CAWSSGGKLFF
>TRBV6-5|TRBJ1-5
CASSHFRGSNQPQHF
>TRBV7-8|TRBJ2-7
CASSLLNRDKKVYEQYF
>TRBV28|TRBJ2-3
CASSFGNSDTNPSYTQYF
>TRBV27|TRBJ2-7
CASSSDDRVHEQYF
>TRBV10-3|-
CAIKEHYEQYF